Listed below are T cell receptor beta chains from one sample, sequenced in a study of shared clonotypes between healthy human individuals. The assay was immunoSEQ multiplex PCR, and TCRdb's table has in-frame clones only and misses some. The table lists hundreds of thousands of clones, roughly four fifths of them singletons. Material for sequencing was PBMCs. These receptor sequences come from a woman in her thirties or forties in good health. Some clones in this sample may be carry-over from other donors' samples. Each CDR3 is given with its conserved first and last residue. Fields, in order: J gene, V gene, clone size, CDR3 length, D gene, CDR3 protein, CDR3 DNA. D genes are given only for firm matches. Clone size is stated in some rows and not others, as once, few, many or a class when expanded.

TRBJ1-5	TRBV4-1	-	14	-	CASSQLYSNQPQHF	TGCGCCAGCAGCCAATTATATAGCAATCAGCCCCAGCATTTT
TRBJ2-3	TRBV4-2	few	10	-	CASSHHTQYF	TGTGCCAGCAGCCACCATACGCAGTATTTT
TRBJ1-1	TRBV5-1	few	15	TRBD1	CASSLTGQGNTEAFF	TGCGCCAGCAGCTTGACAGGACAGGGGAACACTGAAGCTTTCTTT
TRBJ2-7	TRBV19	-	16	TRBD1	CASSYWAGTGTYEQYF	TGTGCCAGTAGTTACTGGGCCGGGACAGGGACCTACGAGCAGTACTTC
TRBJ1-1	TRBV7-8	-	14	TRBD1	CASSLDRGRTEAFF	TGTGCCAGCAGCTTAGACAGGGGAAGAACTGAAGCTTTCTTT
TRBJ2-7	TRBV5-6	few	16	TRBD2	CASRRGTSGYSYEQYF	TGTGCCAGCAGGCGAGGGACTAGCGGATACTCCTACGAGCAGTACTTC
TRBJ2-7	TRBV29-1	once	11	-	CSVVETYEQYF	TGCAGCGTGGTGGAAACCTACGAGCAGTACTTC
TRBJ2-7	TRBV7-9	-	15	-	CASSLAGHGIDEQYF	TGTGCCAGCAGCTTAGCGGGGCACGGGATCGACGAGCAGTACTTC
TRBJ2-1	TRBV27	-	18	TRBD2	CASSFRLAGGLDYNEQFF	TGTGCCAGCAGTTTTAGGCTAGCGGGAGGTCTGGACTACAATGAGCAGTTCTTC
TRBJ2-5	TRBV6-6	-	14	TRBD1	CASSYIGGRETQYF	TGTGCCAGCAGTTACATAGGGGGCCGCGAGACCCAGTACTTC
TRBJ1-2	TRBV29-1	-	12	-	CSVGAALTGYTF	TGCAGCGTTGGTGCCGCCCTAACTGGCTACACCTTC
TRBJ2-1	TRBV4-3	-	15	TRBD2	CASSQAGTSSREQFF	TGCGCCAGCAGCCAAGCCGGGACTAGCAGTAGGGAGCAGTTCTTC
TRBJ1-2	TRBV27	-	17	TRBD1	CASSLSSGQAILRGYTF	TGTGCCAGCAGTTTATCATCGGGACAGGCCATTCTTCGGGGCTACACCTTC
TRBJ2-1	TRBV5-1	-	17	-	CASSLDGPSSSYNEQFF	TGCGCCAGCAGCTTGGACGGCCCCTCGAGCTCCTACAATGAGCAGTTCTTC
TRBJ2-3	TRBV5-1	-	12	-	CASRSGMDTQYF	TGCGCCAGCAGGTCAGGGATGGATACGCAGTATTTT
TRBJ1-2	TRBV10-3	-	16	-	CAISDERFSGVYGYTF	TGTGCCATCAGTGATGAACGATTTTCGGGGGTCTATGGCTACACCTTC
TRBJ2-7	TRBV9	-	14	-	CASSRGGGTYEQYF	TGTGCCAGCAGCAGGGGTGGCGGAACCTACGAGCAGTACTTC
TRBJ1-3	TRBV5-1	few	17	-	CASSLGTQGFSGNTIYF	TGCGCCAGCAGCTTGGGGACTCAGGGGTTCAGTGGAAACACCATATATTTT
TRBJ2-3	TRBV19	-	15	TRBD2	CASSIPSGITDTQYF	TGTGCCAGTAGTATTCCTAGCGGGATCACAGATACGCAGTATTTT
TRBJ2-7	TRBV6-1	-	15	-	CASSPDEGTNYEQYF	TGTGCCAGCAGTCCTGATGAGGGTACAAACTACGAGCAGTACTTC
TRBJ2-5	TRBV5-4	-	14	-	CASSLESYQETQYF	TGTGCCAGCAGCTTGGAATCGTACCAAGAGACCCAGTACTTC
TRBJ1-3	TRBV7-2	-	15	-	CASSLVRAPGNTIYF	TGTGCCAGCAGCTTAGTCAGGGCCCCTGGAAACACCATATATTTT
TRBJ2-3	TRBV30	-	12	-	CAWSASGDTQYF	TGTGCCTGGAGTGCTTCAGGAGATACGCAGTATTTT
TRBJ2-1	TRBV7-9	-	15	-	CASSLVPGAYNEQFF	TGTGCCAGCAGCTTGGTTCCAGGGGCCTACAATGAGCAGTTCTTC
TRBJ2-4	TRBV5-1	-	16	-	CASSPDRMKSKNIQYF	TGCGCCAGCAGCCCCGACCGAATGAAGTCCAAAAACATTCAGTACTTC
TRBJ1-1	TRBV7-3	few	15	-	CASSQAPGAVTEAFF	TGTGCCAGCAGCCAGGCCCCCGGGGCGGTGACTGAAGCTTTCTTT
TRBJ1-1	TRBV19	-	15	-	CASQPRGGRNTEAFF	TGTGCCAGTCAACCCCGCGGGGGCAGGAACACTGAAGCTTTCTTT
TRBJ2-7	TRBV7-2	-	15	-	CAGPPGPATPGEQYF	TGTGCCGGGCCACCGGGACCAGCCACCCCGGGAGAGCAGTACTTC
TRBJ1-1	TRBV28	-	13	-	CASSPHMNTEAFF	TGTGCCAGCAGTCCCCACATGAACACTGAAGCTTTCTTT
TRBJ2-3	TRBV15	few	11	-	CATSSFNTQYF	TGTGCCACCAGCTCTTTCAATACGCAGTATTTT
TRBJ1-3	TRBV7-6	once	16	TRBD1	CASSLRQGGVGNTIYF	TGTGCCAGCAGCTTGCGACAGGGGGGAGTTGGAAACACCATATATTTT
TRBJ2-1	TRBV28	many	14	TRBD2	CASSFREAYNEQFF	TGTGCCAGCAGTTTCCGGGAGGCCTACAATGAGCAGTTCTTC
TRBJ1-2	TRBV7-9	once	12	TRBD1	CASSEGAGGYTF	TGTGCCAGTTCGGAGGGGGCGGGTGGCTACACCTTC